This note documents a single T cell receptor (beta chain) sequence. This record comes from a study of early T cells in non-severe SARS-CoV-2 infection. Study-level information: Investigators sequenced bulk RNA drawn from unsorted whole blood, and chains remained unpaired.

TCRdb re-called the 5' RACE reads through MiXCR, storing one row per CDR3 protein. The sample carries tens of thousands of distinct CDR3 sequences, 10% to 12% recorded once. Germline V gives CDR1 DFQATT, CDR2 SNEGSKA (reference sequence). CDR3 length: 14 residues. Trimming cost V 2 bases and J 3 bases; bases outside gene matches: 4. The sample consisted of whole blood, taken at baseline. The chain uses TRBV20-1 and TRBJ2-3; 8 bases align to TRBD2. The TCR originated in an adult who was a healthcare worker with PCR-confirmed SARS-CoV-2 infection or an uninfected control (not recorded which). CDR3 nucleotides: TGCAGTGCTAGAAGCGGGAGAAAGACAGATACGCAGTATTTT. The encoded protein is CSARSGRKTDTQYF.